This T cell receptor (beta chain) was profiled in a study of T cell responses to AZD1222 COVID-19 vaccine. Profiling relied on immunoSEQ multiplex PCR, and the TCRdb table lists in-frame clones only, not all of them. The sample records over 110,000 clones, around 92% being singletons. Comment on this clone: Its target is not known.

Regarding the study as a whole: Baseline testing showed seropositivity in only six AZD1222 recipients. All repertoire sampling was performed exclusively after the peak T cell response. Donors skewed white British and female; clonal diversity was possibly underestimated.

Trimming removed 0 bases from V and 4 bases from J, with 18 bases in between. The CDR3 spans 16 residues. Germline CDR1 SQVTM, CDR2 ANQGSEA. This sequence was found in an adult who had recovered from COVID-19. This sequence joins TRBV29-1 and TRBJ1-2; no reliable D call. The specimen comprised peripheral blood, sampled after recovery from COVID-19. The CDR3 region has the DNA TGCAGCGTTGAAGAGGGCCGGGAGTGGTTCGGCTATGGCTACACCTTC. The encoded protein is CSVEEGREWFGYGYTF.